These 27 T cell receptor beta chains share one sample of origin, sequenced in a study of blood T cell repertoires in COVID-19. TCRdb's copy holds only in-frame clones and misses some; the assay was immunoSEQ multiplex PCR. The sample lists fewer than 400,000 clones, 85% occurring once. Sequencing used PBMCs or T cells enriched from blood (not recorded which). All receptors derive from a woman in her thirties who had been exposed to COVID-19.

J is TRBJ1-2 and V is TRBV7-2; D uncertain. Germline V lookup: CDR1 SGHTA, CDR2 FQGNSA. There are 15 residues in the CDR3. Trimming shortened V by 0 bases and J by 0 bases, and 8 bases separated the two germline ends. In DNA form, the CDR3 reads TGTGCCAGCAGCTTAGCAGGAACAGCTAACTATGGCTACACCTTC. It codes for CASSLAGTANYGYTF.

V usage is TRBV28 and J usage is TRBJ1-3; tentatively, D is TRBD1 (5 bases). CDR1 MDHEN and CDR2 SYDVKM come from the germline V gene. The CDR3 loop spans 16 amino acids. V shed 2 bases and J shed 1 base, with 12 bases lying between them. The DNA of the CDR3 is TGTGCCAGCAGTTTAAGTTTTGGGGCTTCTGGAAACACCATATATTTT. This codes for CASSLSFGASGNTIYF.

This chain joins TRBV7-6 and TRBJ2-2, with D tentatively TRBD1 (6 bases). Trimming left V 0 bases short and J 4 bases short, with 9 bases between. CDR1 and CDR2 (germline): SGHVS, FNYEAQ. This CDR3 has 15 amino acids. CDR3 nucleotides: TGTGCCAGCAGCTTAGCGATAGGGGGCACCGGGGAGCTGTTTTTT. Residues: CASSLAIGGTGELFF. Using reference TRBV7-6 and TRBJ2-2 for the parts outside the CDR3, the full variable domain is GAGVSQSPRYKVTKRGQDVALRCDPISGHVSLYWYRQALGQGPEFLTYFNYEAQQDKSGLPNDRFSAERPEGSISTLTIQRTEQRDSAMYRCASSLAIGGTGELFFGEGSRLTVL.

The rearrangement joins TRBV5-1 to TRBJ1-1, with 8 nucleotides matching TRBD1. Per germline, CDR1 SGHRS and CDR2 YFSETQ. The V gene end was trimmed by 1 base and the J gene end by 4 bases; junction bases not matched to a gene: 9. The CDR3 loop spans 16 amino acids. In nucleotides, the CDR3 is TGCGCCAGCAGCTTGACCTCGGACAGGGTGGGCACTGAAGCTTTCTTT. Amino acid sequence: CASSLTSDRVGTEAFF. Drawing the rest from reference TRBV5-1 and TRBJ1-1, the complete variable domain is KAGVTQTPRYLIKTRGQQVTLSCSPISGHRSVSWYQQTPGQGLQFLFEYFSETQRNKGNFPGRFSGRQFSNSRSEMNVSTLELGDSALYLCASSLTSDRVGTEAFFGQGTRLTVV.

V is TRBV30 and J is TRBJ1-3; D is unclear. The length of the CDR3 is 14 residues. Trimming shortened V by 1 base and J by 0 bases, and 7 bases separated the two germline ends. From germline, CDR1 is GTSNPN and CDR2 SVGIG (reference sequence). The CDR3 here is CAWSGGNSGNTIYF. CDR3 DNA sequence: TGTGCCTGGAGTGGAGGGAACTCTGGAAACACCATATATTTT.

V is TRBV2 and J is TRBJ2-1; 8 nucleotides match TRBD1. V was clipped by 5 bases and J by 3 bases; unmatched bases: 9. CDR3 length equals 16 residues. Germline V gene lookup returns CDR1 SNHLY and CDR2 FYNNEI. The CDR3 protein is CASSPIWDRYYNEQFF. The CDR3, as DNA: TGTGCCAGCAGTCCCATCTGGGACAGGTACTACAATGAGCAGTTCTTC.

The V and J genes are TRBV28 and TRBJ2-6; tentative D call: TRBD2 (5 bases). The germline gives CDR1 MDHEN, CDR2 SYDVKM. The length of the CDR3 is 18 residues. Trimming took 2 bases from V and 1 from J, leaving 15 bases between them. The CDR3 loop reads CASSLDLAGASGANVLTF. CDR3 nucleotides: TGTGCCAGCAGTTTAGATCTAGCCGGAGCTTCTGGGGCCAACGTCCTGACTTTC.

V and J are TRBV5-6 and TRBJ2-7; 9 nucleotides line up with TRBD1. Germline V gene sequence: CDR1 SGHDT, CDR2 YYEEEE. J was trimmed by 6 bases and V by 6 bases; bases with no gene match: 16. This CDR3 contains 16 residues. CDR3 in amino acids: CASTFQGGTGRSEQYF. The DNA of the CDR3 is TGTGCCAGCACCTTTCAAGGGGGGACAGGGAGGTCCGAGCAGTACTTC.

The chain recombines TRBV6-5 with TRBJ1-1; D gene ambiguous. V was shortened by 1 base and J by 3 bases, with 12 bases between the two germline ends. The CDR3 loop spans 15 amino acids. Germline V lookup: CDR1 MNHEY, CDR2 SVGAGI. CDR3 loop: CASSYYSSQDTEAFF. CDR3 DNA: TGTGCCAGCAGTTACTATTCCTCCCAGGACACTGAAGCTTTCTTT.

This chain joins TRBV19 and TRBJ2-2; 9 positions agree with TRBD2. V was clipped by 5 bases and J by 7 bases; unmatched bases: 5. Germline assignment: CDR1 LNHDA and CDR2 SQIVND (reference sequence). The CDR3 consists of 14 residues. CDR3 sequence (DNA): TGTGCCAGTAGTCCAGCGGGAGGCGTCGGGGAGCTGTTTTTT. It is translated as CASSPAGGVGELFF.

Notes on this clone: This specimen includes other DNA sequences encoding the same CDR3. Here the CDR3 DNA reads TGTGCCAGCAGCCCCGGACAGGGGTATGGCTACACCTTC. Its protein is CASSPGQGYGYTF. The J gene is TRBJ1-2, the V gene TRBV28, with 9 bases that match TRBD1. The CDR3 runs 13 residues. V lost 6 bases and J lost 5; bases outside the gene matches: 4. Germline lookup yields CDR1 MDHEN and CDR2 SYDVKM.

This chain links TRBV4-2 with TRBJ1-3; 8 bases fit TRBD1. The germline gives CDR1 LGHNA, CDR2 YNFKEQ. The CDR3 length is 16 residues. V lost 4 bases to trimming and J lost 7 bases; unmatched junction nucleotides: 12. The CDR3 bases are TGTGCCAGCAGCCGTGATTCAGGGGGCTTAAGTAACACCATATATTTT. Translated, it gives CASSRDSGGLSNTIYF.

V gene TRBV6-5 combines with J gene TRBJ1-3, with D unresolved. Trimming pared 8 bases from V and 4 bases from J, leaving 12 bases between. The CDR3 covers 13 residues. Per the germline V gene, CDR1 is MNHEY and CDR2 is SVGAGI. The CDR3 nucleotides read TGTGCCAGCCGTTTAATTGCGGGAAACACCATATATTTT. Amino acids: CASRLIAGNTIYF.

The chain is built from TRBV7-3 and TRBJ2-1, with TRBD2 as a possible D gene (6 bases). Trimming removed 3 bases at V and 9 bases at J, with 9 bases between. This CDR3 contains 12 residues. Germline V gives CDR1 SGHTA, CDR2 FQGTGA. The CDR3 DNA sequence: TGTGCCAGCAGCTTTCCCGGGGGTGAGCAGTTCTTC. This encodes CASSFPGGEQFF.

This clone has only a few counts. This sequence joins TRBV19 and TRBJ1-4; D is undetermined. CDR3 length: 13 residues. Germline lookup yields CDR1 LNHDA and CDR2 SQIVND (reference sequence). Trimming shortened V by 5 bases and J by 3 bases, and 7 bases separated the two germline ends. CDR3 nucleotide sequence: TGTGCCAGTAGTTCGGAGTCTAATGAAAAACTGTTTTTT. The encoded protein is CASSSESNEKLFF.

This clone was found once. The rearrangement links TRBV21-1 to TRBJ1-2; TRBD1 is the table's D call, not checked against the DNA. TRBV21-1 is noted as a pseudogene. The CDR3 totals 13 residues. The CDR3 sequence: CARGAGLNYGYTF. CDR3 DNA: TGTGCCAGGGGGGCAGGGCTTAACTATGGCTACACCTTC.

This clone came up a few times. The V call is TRBV5-1, the J call TRBJ1-2, with 10 bases that match TRBD1. With 5 bases clipped from V and 7 bases from J, the junction kept 8 bases outside the gene matches. Germline V gives CDR1 SGHRS, CDR2 YFSETQ. The CDR3 consists of 14 residues. The CDR3 nucleotides read TGCGCCAGCAGGAGGGACAGGGGATCGTCTGGCTACACCTTC. Amino acids: CASRRDRGSSGYTF.

The chain combines TRBV5-4 with TRBJ2-7; no reliable D call. V lost 4 bases, J lost 4 bases, and 18 bases lay in between. The germline V gene encodes CDR1 SGHNT and CDR2 YYREEE (reference sequence). This CDR3 spans 15 amino acids. The chain's CDR3 is CASSPKITWAYEQYF. DNA of the CDR3: TGTGCCAGCAGCCCGAAAATAACATGGGCATACGAGCAGTACTTC.

This chain connects TRBV3-1 (or the pseudogene TRBV3-2) to TRBJ2-7; 8 bases line up with TRBD2. Germline V gene lookup returns CDR1 LGHDT and CDR2 YNNKEL (reference sequence). The trim removed 6 bases at V and 7 bases at J, leaving 11 bases unmatched. This CDR3 comprises 14 residues. Here the CDR3 DNA reads TGTGCCAGCAGAAACTCGGGGGGGCCGGAGGAGCAGTACTTC. Translated: CASRNSGGPEEQYF.

This chain joins TRBV4-1 and TRBJ1-1; D gene uncertain. The length of the CDR3 is 13 residues. V was cut by 1 base and J by 0 bases, with 3 bases left in between. The germline gives CDR1 MGHRA, CDR2 YSYEKL. In DNA, the CDR3 is TGCGCCAGCAGCCAAGCAGTGAACACTGAAGCTTTCTTT. This encodes CASSQAVNTEAFF.

This chain uses TRBV5-5 with TRBJ1-2, with 7 positions matching TRBD1. This CDR3 is 15 amino acids long. Germline V gene lookup returns CDR1 SGHKS and CDR2 YYEKEE (reference sequence). The junction had 10 bases not matched to a gene; V was cut back by 4 bases and J by 4 bases. CDR3 protein: CASSDLRQGGYGYTF. CDR3 coding DNA: TGTGCCAGCAGCGATCTGAGACAGGGAGGCTATGGCTACACCTTC.

V usage is TRBV11-2 and J usage is TRBJ2-7, with D possibly TRBD1 on 6 matching bases. Germline values: CDR1 SGHAT, CDR2 FQNNGV. The V gene lost 1 base and the J gene lost 0 bases, with 7 bases spanning the gap. The CDR3 is 14 amino acids. DNA of the CDR3: TGTGCCAGCAGCTTAGGGGACACCTCCTACGAGCAGTACTTC. Translated: CASSLGDTSYEQYF.

For the CDR3, the DNA is TGTGCCAGCTCACCAGACAGCATTAGCAATCAGCCCCAGCATTTT. As protein: CASSPDSISNQPQHF. The V call is TRBV18, the J call TRBJ1-5; tentatively, D is TRBD1 (5 bases). Germline V gives CDR1 KGHSH, CDR2 LQKENI. Trimming left V 2 bases short and J 0 bases short, with 8 bases between. This CDR3 contains 15 residues.

The genes are TRBV13 and TRBJ1-5; perhaps TRBD1 as D (6 bases). Per germline, CDR1 PRHDT and CDR2 FYEKMQ (reference sequence). With 8 bases removed from V and 6 bases from J, the gap between germline ends came to 20 bases. This CDR3 region has 15 residues. The CDR3 loop reads CASGYQGRVGQPQHF. The DNA of the CDR3 is TGTGCCAGCGGATACCAGGGGCGCGTAGGTCAGCCCCAGCATTTT.

J is TRBJ2-1 and V is TRBV27, with a possible D match to TRBD1 (6 bases). Per the germline V gene, CDR1 is MNHEY and CDR2 is SMNVEV (reference sequence). CDR3 size: 17 residues. V lost 5 bases to trimming and J lost 0 bases, with 17 bases between them. The CDR3 spells CASSPTWGPSSYNEQFF. CDR3 bases: TGTGCCAGCAGTCCAACGTGGGGGCCTAGCTCCTACAATGAGCAGTTCTTC.

The chain couples TRBV28 to TRBJ1-2; unclear D gene. The CDR3 loop spans 14 amino acids. CDR1 is MDHEN, CDR2 SYDVKM, per germline. V gave up 3 bases and J gave up 7 bases, with 15 bases separating them. This CDR3 reads CASSFNSLNSGYTF. The CDR3 DNA is TGTGCCAGCAGTTTTAACAGCCTAAATTCTGGCTACACCTTC.

The rearrangement joins TRBV7-3 to TRBJ1-1; no definite D call. CDR1 and CDR2 (germline): SGHTA, FQGTGA. The CDR3 contains 14 residues. Trimming took off 5 bases at V and 5 bases at J, with 15 bases between the two ends. The CDR3 region has the DNA TGTGCCAGCAGCCCAGTGGCGGGAAGGACTGAAGCTTTCTTT. Protein product: CASSPVAGRTEAFF.